The 3 T cell receptor beta chains listed next were all sequenced from one sample in a study of CD8 T cells in Susac syndrome. Reverse transcription used about 0.45 to 1 ug RNA and random hexamers. TCRdb redid the calling of the immunoSEQ multiplex PCR reads with MiXCR, one entry per CDR3 protein. The sample shows about 240,000 distinct CDR3 sequences, 90% to 96% of them seen only once. Sample: CD4+ T cells from PBMCs. All receptors come from a human donor with Susac syndrome.

This chain connects TRBV3-1 to TRBJ2-5; 7 nucleotides align to TRBD1. There are 14 residues in the CDR3. From germline, CDR1 is LGHDT and CDR2 YNNKEL (reference sequence). J lost 5 bases, V lost 1 base, and 4 bases had no gene match. The CDR3 here is CASSQVQGSETQYF. The CDR3 region has the DNA TGTGCCAGCAGCCAAGTACAGGGGTCGGAGACCCAGTACTTC.

The rearrangement uses TRBV11-2 and TRBJ1-5; no definite D call. The V and J ends lost 4 bases and 1 base respectively, with 11 bases between them. Germline V gene data show CDR1 as SGHAT and CDR2 as FQNNGV. The CDR3 has 15 residues. CDR3 in DNA: TGTGCCAGCAGCTGGGATGGACGCAGCAATCAGCCCCAGCATTTT. This gives the protein CASSWDGRSNQPQHF.

The chain uses TRBV11-2 and TRBJ2-7; 11 positions agree with TRBD2. Per the germline V gene, CDR1 is SGHAT and CDR2 is FQNNGV. The junction had 14 bases not matched to a gene; V was cut back by 5 bases and J by 5 bases. The CDR3 is made up of 17 amino acids. The CDR3 nucleotides read TGTGCCAGCAGCCTCGGGGTCCGTACTAGCGGGAGTAACGAGCAGTACTTC. Translated: CASSLGVRTSGSNEQYF.